These 5 T cell receptor beta chains share one sample of origin, sequenced in a study of OX40 agonist ivuxolimab in advanced cancers. Sequencing was performed with immunoSEQ multiplex PCR; in TCRdb, only in-frame clones are kept and a portion is missing. This sample has 100,000 to 150,000 clones, with under 95% found just once. The sequences come from CD4+ or CD8+ T cells sorted from blood, collected in a trial of the OX40 agonist ivuxolimab. The receptors were gathered from an adult with an advanced solid tumor such as melanoma, head and neck, liver or kidney cancer.

This chain joins TRBV6-5 and TRBJ2-7; D gene unclear. The V gene lost 6 bases and the J gene lost 5 bases, with 17 bases spanning the gap. This CDR3 has 14 amino acids. Germline V CDR1 and CDR2: MNHEY, SVGAGI. The CDR3 protein is CASSPPGYSHEQYF. The CDR3 nucleotides read TGTGCCAGCAGCCCCCCCGGTTATAGCCACGAGCAGTACTTC.

This clone has a single count. The chain carries TRBV5-4 and TRBJ1-1; TRBD1 aligns across 9 bases. Trimming removed 4 bases from V and 1 base from J; junction bases left unmatched: 5. This CDR3 has 15 residues. Germline V lookup: CDR1 SGHNT, CDR2 YYREEE (reference sequence). The CDR3 loop is CASSKQQGANTEAFF. CDR3 coding DNA: TGTGCCAGCAGCAAGCAACAGGGGGCGAACACTGAAGCTTTCTTT.

This clone was seen more than once but under ten times. The chain links TRBV6-1 to TRBJ1-5; D possibly corresponds to TRBD1 (5 bases). The V gene's germline CDR1 is MNHNS and CDR2 SASEGT. Trimming pared 4 bases from V and 5 bases from J, leaving 12 bases between. The CDR3 extends over 14 amino acids. CDR3: CASSADSQYQPQHF. CDR3 DNA: TGTGCCAGCAGTGCAGACAGCCAATATCAGCCCCAGCATTTT.

The rearrangement uses TRBV30 and TRBJ1-6; D is undetermined. The V gene lost 6 bases and the J gene lost 5 bases, with 14 bases spanning the gap. Per germline, CDR1 GTSNPN and CDR2 SVGIG (reference sequence). The CDR3 totals 14 residues. For the CDR3, the DNA is TGTGCCTGTTCCGGAGGGTTCGATAATTCACCCCTCCACTTT. It is translated as CACSGGFDNSPLHF.

CDR3 protein: CASSLTPGDYDEQYF. DNA of the CDR3: TGTGCCAGCAGCTTAACGCCGGGGGACTATGACGAGCAGTACTTC. The chain recombines TRBV7-3 with TRBJ2-7; 7 nucleotides align to TRBD2. CDR3 length equals 15 residues. Germline V gene sequence: CDR1 SGHTA, CDR2 FQGTGA. Trimming cost V 0 bases and J 5 bases; bases outside gene matches: 7.